The rows below give T cell receptor beta chains drawn from one sample of a study of metastatic and nonmetastatic thyroid tumors. Using MiXCR, TCRdb re-called clones from the PCR reads. The sample lists about 20,000 clones; 20% to 25% were seen once. Sequencing used tumor tissue. Receptors originate from a female donor with papillary thyroid cancer or a benign thyroid nodule (not recorded which). Some clones in this sample may be carry-over from other donors' samples. Each CDR3 is given without its conserved first and last residue.

TRBV7-9	TRBJ2-7	12	ASSLSQGANEQY
TRBV7-8	TRBJ2-1	14	ASSLEQGSSYNEQF
TRBV6-2/TRBV6-3	TRBJ2-5	13	ASSPLAGGRETEY
TRBV6-2/TRBV6-3	TRBJ2-7	11	ASSWDISHEQY
TRBV4-1	TRBJ2-5	13	ASSQDQSGRETQY
TRBV6-1	TRBJ1-2	12	ASSDKWGNYCYT
TRBV3-1	TRBJ1-6	14	ASSQGGGQGNSPLH
TRBV2	TRBJ2-4	12	ASSEGQGRNIQY
TRBV5-1	TRBJ2-5	9	ASSSGDTQY
TRBV15	TRBJ2-7	15	ATSRDPASGVSYEQY
TRBV27	TRBJ1-3	13	ARSPGGSSGNTIY
TRBV12-5	TRBJ2-3	13	ASGLGTGVADTQY
TRBV5-6	TRBJ2-7	11	ASSLFGSYEQY
TRBV3-1	TRBJ2-2	12	ASSHHSVPWELF
TRBV12-3/TRBV12-4	TRBJ1-6	13	ASSADRGHNSPLH
TRBV2	TRBJ2-7	12	ASSVRDRVNEQY
TRBV18	TRBJ2-3	14	ASSPTSGRGADTQY
TRBV7-9	TRBJ2-3	11	ASSPRTTDTQY
TRBV10-1	TRBJ2-2	10	ASSEGGGELF
TRBV20-1	TRBJ1-1	13	SARQTGRWDTEAF
TRBV6-9	TRBJ1-5	13	ASSTDVKTNQHQH
TRBV7-6	TRBJ2-3	15	ASSLRTSGIGTDTQY
TRBV28	TRBJ2-6	13	ASGWGTSVANVLT
TRBV28	TRBJ2-7	11	ASSLQGSYEQY
TRBV28	TRBJ2-1	13	ASHGRGDSYNEQF
TRBV7-2	TRBJ1-2	12	ASSPGQGRYGYT
TRBV4-1	TRBJ2-7	11	ASSLGQSREQY
TRBV11-2	TRBJ1-4	13	ATRAGAIDNEKLF
TRBV7-3	TRBJ2-1	13	ASSPTRGMNNEQF
TRBV5-1	TRBJ1-3	13	ASSLDGVPANTIY
TRBV6-5	TRBJ1-6	12	ASSYGTGGSPLH
TRBV18	TRBJ2-2	15	ASSPGFGRTNTGELF
TRBV30	TRBJ1-2	9	AWRVEYGYT
TRBV12-3/TRBV12-4	TRBJ2-3	10	ASSQYTDAQY
TRBV27	TRBJ2-1	12	ASSLGPPQGEQF
TRBV5-8	TRBJ2-2	14	ASSNMGGRDTGELF
TRBV19	TRBJ1-1	10	ASSLGDRAAF
TRBV19	TRBJ1-1	12	ASRDGQLNTEAF
TRBV27	TRBJ2-3	12	ASSLMPSVDTQY
TRBV28	TRBJ2-1	12	ASSFGTGGNEQF
TRBV20-1	TRBJ2-7	12	SAWGERALYEQY
TRBV7-9	TRBJ1-2	11	ASSLTREGGYT
TRBV5-1	TRBJ2-1	14	ASSSYRGLSYNEQF
TRBV6-1	TRBJ2-2	12	ASSAQAGTGELF
TRBV5-5	TRBJ2-7	14	ASSFHQTGGLYEQY
TRBV28	TRBJ2-5	9	ASSSGEARY
TRBV30	TRBJ1-1	11	ASGQNMNTEAF
TRBV7-2	TRBJ2-5	14	AISPRTSGRVVTQY
TRBV19	TRBJ2-3	11	ASNRGRTDTQY
TRBV6-2/TRBV6-3	TRBJ2-6	18	ATRLGDRGLSSSGANVLT
TRBV6-1	TRBJ1-3	11	ASSDRVGNTIY
TRBV2	TRBJ2-1	13	ASSVTQLTNNEQF
TRBV20-1	TRBJ1-2	12	SDRSEPGVGGYT